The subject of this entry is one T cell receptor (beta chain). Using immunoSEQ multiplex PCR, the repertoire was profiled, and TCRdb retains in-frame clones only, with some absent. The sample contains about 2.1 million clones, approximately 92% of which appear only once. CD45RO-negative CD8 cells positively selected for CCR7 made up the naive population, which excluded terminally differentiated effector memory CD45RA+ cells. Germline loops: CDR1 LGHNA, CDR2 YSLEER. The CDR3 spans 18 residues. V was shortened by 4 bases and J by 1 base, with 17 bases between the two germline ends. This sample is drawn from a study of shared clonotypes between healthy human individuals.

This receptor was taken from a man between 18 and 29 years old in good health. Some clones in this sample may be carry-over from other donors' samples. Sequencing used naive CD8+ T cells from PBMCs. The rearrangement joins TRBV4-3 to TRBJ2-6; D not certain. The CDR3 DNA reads TGCGCCAGCAGCCCGTCACGCCCCTTACGATCTGGGGCCAACGTCCTGACTTTC. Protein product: CASSPSRPLRSGANVLTF.